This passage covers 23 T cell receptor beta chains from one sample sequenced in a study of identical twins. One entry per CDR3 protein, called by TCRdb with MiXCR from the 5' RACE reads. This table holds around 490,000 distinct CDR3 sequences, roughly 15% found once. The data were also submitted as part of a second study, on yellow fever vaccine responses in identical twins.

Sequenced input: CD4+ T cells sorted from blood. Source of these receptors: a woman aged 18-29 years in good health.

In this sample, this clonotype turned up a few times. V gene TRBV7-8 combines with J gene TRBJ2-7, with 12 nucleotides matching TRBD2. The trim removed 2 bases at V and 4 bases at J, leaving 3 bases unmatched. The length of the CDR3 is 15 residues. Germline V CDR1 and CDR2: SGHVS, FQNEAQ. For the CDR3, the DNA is TGTGCCAGCAGCTTAAGACTAGCGGGAGTTTACGAGCAGTACTTC. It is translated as CASSLRLAGVYEQYF.

The CDR3 loop reads CSARGHYEQFF. The CDR3 DNA reads as TGCAGTGCCCGGGGGCACTATGAGCAGTTCTTC. This rearrangement joins TRBV20-1 to TRBJ2-1, with D tentatively TRBD1 or TRBD2 (6 bases each). Germline loops: CDR1 DFQATT, CDR2 SNEGSKA (reference sequence). The CDR3 has 11 amino acids. Trimming pared 6 bases from V and 8 bases from J, leaving 11 bases between.

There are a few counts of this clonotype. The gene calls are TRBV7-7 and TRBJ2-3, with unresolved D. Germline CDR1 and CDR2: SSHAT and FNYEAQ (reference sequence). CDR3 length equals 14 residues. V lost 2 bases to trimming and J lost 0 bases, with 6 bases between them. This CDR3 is CASSLYPSTDTQYF. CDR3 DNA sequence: TGTGCCAGCAGCTTATATCCTAGCACAGATACGCAGTATTTT.

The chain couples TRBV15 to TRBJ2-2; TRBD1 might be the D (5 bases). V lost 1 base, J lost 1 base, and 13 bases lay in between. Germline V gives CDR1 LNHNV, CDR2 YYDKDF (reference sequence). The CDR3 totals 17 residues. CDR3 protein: CATSRVSGQGNTGELFF. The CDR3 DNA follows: TGTGCCACCAGCAGAGTTTCTGGTCAGGGGAACACCGGGGAGCTGTTTTTT.

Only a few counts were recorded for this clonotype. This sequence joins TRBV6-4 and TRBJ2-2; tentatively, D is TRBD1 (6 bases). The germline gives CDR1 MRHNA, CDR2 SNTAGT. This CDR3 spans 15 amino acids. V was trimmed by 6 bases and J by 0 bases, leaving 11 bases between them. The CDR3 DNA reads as TGTGCCAGCAGCCGTGACAGGACGAACACCGGGGAGCTGTTTTTT. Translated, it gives CASSRDRTNTGELFF.

The CDR3 coding sequence is TGTGCCAGCAGCCAAGAAAGCGGAGGTGGGTTCTACAATGAGCAGTTCTTC. Translation gives CASSQESGGGFYNEQFF. The genes are TRBV7-2 and TRBJ2-1; possibly TRBD2 for D (5 bases). This CDR3 is built from 17 residues. Deletions cut 5 bases from V and 3 bases from J, with 20 bases between. Germline assignment: CDR1 SGHTA and CDR2 FQGNSA.

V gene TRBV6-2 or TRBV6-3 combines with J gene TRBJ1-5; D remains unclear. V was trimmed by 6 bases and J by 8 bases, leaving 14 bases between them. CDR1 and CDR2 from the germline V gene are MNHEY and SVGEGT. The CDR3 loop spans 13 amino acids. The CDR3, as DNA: TGTGCCAGCAGCAACATCCAACGGGAGCCCCAGCATTTT. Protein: CASSNIQREPQHF.

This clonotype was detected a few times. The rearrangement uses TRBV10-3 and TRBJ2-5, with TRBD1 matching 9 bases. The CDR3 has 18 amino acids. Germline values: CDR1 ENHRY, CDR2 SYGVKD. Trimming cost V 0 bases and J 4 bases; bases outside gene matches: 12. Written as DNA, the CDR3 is TGTGCCATCAGTGAGTCAACGTGGGGGACAGGGAATCGAGAGACCCAGTACTTC. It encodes CAISESTWGTGNRETQYF.

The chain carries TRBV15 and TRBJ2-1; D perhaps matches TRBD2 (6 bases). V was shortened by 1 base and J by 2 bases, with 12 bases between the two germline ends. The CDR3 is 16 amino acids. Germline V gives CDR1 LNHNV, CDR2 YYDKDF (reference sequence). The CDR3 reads CATSRGLAPTYNEQFF. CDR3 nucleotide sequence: TGTGCCACCAGCAGAGGCCTAGCGCCAACCTACAATGAGCAGTTCTTC.

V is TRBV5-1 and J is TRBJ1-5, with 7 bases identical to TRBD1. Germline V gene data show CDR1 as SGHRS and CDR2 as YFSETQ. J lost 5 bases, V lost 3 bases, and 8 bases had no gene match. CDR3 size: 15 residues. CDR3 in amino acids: CASSSTSGTDQPQHF. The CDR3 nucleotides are TGCGCCAGCAGCTCTACTTCCGGGACAGATCAGCCCCAGCATTTT.

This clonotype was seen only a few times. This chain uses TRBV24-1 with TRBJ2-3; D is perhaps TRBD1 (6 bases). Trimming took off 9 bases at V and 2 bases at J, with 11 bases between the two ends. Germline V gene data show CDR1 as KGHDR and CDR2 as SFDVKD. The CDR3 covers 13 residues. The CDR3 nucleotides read TGTGCCACCGGCCAGGGGAACACAGATACGCAGTATTTT. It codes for CATGQGNTDTQYF.

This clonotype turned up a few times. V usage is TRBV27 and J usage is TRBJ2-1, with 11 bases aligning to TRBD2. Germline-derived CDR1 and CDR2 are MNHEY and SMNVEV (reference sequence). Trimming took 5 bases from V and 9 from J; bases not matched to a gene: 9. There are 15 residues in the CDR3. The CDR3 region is CASSTELAGDREQFF. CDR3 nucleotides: TGTGCCAGCAGTACGGAACTAGCGGGAGATCGTGAGCAGTTCTTC.

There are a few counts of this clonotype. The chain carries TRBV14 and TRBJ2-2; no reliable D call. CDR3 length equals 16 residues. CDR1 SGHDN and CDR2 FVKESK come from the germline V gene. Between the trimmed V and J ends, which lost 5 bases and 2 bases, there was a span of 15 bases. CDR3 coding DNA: TGTGCCAGCAGCATGAGACCGAGCCCAAACACCGGGGAGCTGTTTTTT. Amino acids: CASSMRPSPNTGELFF.

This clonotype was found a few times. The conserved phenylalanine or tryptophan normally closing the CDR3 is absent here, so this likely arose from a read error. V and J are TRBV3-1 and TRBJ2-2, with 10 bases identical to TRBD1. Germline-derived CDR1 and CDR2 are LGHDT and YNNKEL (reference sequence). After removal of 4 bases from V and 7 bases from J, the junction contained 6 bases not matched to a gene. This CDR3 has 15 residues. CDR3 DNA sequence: TGTGCCAGCAGCCGTGACAGGGGGCGGTTCGGGGAGCTGTTTTCA. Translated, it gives CASSRDRGRFGELFS.

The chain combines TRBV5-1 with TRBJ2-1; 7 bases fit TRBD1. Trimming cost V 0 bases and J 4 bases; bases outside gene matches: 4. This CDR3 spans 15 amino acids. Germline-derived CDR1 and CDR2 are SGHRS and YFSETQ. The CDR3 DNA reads TGCGCCAGCAGCTTGGAGGGACAGCAGTACAATGAGCAGTTCTTC. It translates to CASSLEGQQYNEQFF.

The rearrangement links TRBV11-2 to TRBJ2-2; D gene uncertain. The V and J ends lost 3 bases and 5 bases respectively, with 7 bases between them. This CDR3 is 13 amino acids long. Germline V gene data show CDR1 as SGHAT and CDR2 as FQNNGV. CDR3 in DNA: TGTGCCAGCAGCTTCGGATGGACCGGGGAGCTGTTTTTT. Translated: CASSFGWTGELFF. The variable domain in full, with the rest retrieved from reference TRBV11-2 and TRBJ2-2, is EAGVAQSPRYKIIEKRQSVAFWCNPISGHATLYWYQQILGQGPKLLIQFQNNGVVDDSQLPKDRFSAERLKGVDSTLKIQPAKLEDSAVYLCASSFGWTGELFFGEGSRLTVL.

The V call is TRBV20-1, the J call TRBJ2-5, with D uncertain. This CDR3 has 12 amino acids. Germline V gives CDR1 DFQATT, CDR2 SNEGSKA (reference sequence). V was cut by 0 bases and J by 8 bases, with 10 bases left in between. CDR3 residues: CSARDNVYTQYF. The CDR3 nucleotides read TGCAGTGCTAGAGATAATGTATACACCCAGTACTTC.

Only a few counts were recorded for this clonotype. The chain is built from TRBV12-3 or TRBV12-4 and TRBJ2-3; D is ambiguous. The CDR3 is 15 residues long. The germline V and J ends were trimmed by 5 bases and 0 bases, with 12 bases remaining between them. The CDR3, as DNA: TGTGCCAGCAGTCCACGCCGTTCTAGCACAGATACGCAGTATTTT. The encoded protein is CASSPRRSSTDTQYF.

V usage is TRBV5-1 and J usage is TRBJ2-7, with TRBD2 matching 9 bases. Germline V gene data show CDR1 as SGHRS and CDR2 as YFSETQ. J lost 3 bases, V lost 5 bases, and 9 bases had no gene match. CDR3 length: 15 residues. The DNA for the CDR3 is TGCGCCAGCAGGGACCGTCTAGCGGGAAGCTACGAGCAGTACTTC. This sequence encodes CASRDRLAGSYEQYF.

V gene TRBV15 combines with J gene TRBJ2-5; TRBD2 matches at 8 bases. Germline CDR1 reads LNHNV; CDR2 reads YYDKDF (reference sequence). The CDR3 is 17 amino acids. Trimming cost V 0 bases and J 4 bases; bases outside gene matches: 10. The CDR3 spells CATSRDRLAGGRETQYF. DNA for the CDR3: TGTGCCACCAGCAGAGATCGGCTGGCGGGGGGCCGAGAGACCCAGTACTTC.

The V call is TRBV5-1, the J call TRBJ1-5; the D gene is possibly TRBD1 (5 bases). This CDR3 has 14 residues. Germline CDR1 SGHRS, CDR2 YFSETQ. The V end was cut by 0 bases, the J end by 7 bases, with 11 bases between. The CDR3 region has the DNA TGCGCCAGCAGCTTGGCGGGGCAAGAGCAGCCCCAGCATTTT. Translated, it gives CASSLAGQEQPQHF. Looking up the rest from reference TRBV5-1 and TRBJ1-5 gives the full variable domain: KAGVTQTPRYLIKTRGQQVTLSCSPISGHRSVSWYQQTPGQGLQFLFEYFSETQRNKGNFPGRFSGRQFSNSRSEMNVSTLELGDSALYLCASSLAGQEQPQHFGDGTRLSIL.

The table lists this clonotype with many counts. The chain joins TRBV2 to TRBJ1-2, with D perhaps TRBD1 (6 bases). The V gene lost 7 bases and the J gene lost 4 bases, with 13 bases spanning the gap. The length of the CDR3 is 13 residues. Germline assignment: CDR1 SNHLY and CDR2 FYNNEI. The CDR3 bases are TGTGCCAGCAAAAGGACAGAACTCTATGGCTACACCTTC. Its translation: CASKRTELYGYTF. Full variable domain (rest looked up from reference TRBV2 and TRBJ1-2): EPEVTQTPSHQVTQMGQEVILRCVPISNHLYFYWYRQILGQKVEFLVSFYNNEISEKSEIFDDQFSVERPDGSNFTLKIRSTKLEDSAMYFCASKRTELYGYTFGSGTRLTVV.

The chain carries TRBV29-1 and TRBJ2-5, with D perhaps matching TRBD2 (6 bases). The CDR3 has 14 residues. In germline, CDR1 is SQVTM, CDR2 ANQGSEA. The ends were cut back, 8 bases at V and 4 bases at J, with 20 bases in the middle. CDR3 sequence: CSSRDSDRGETQYF. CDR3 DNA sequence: TGCAGCTCCCGGGACTCGGATCGGGGAGAGACCCAGTACTTC. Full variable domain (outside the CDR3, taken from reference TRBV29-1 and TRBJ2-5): SAVISQKPSRDICQRGTSLTIQCQVDSQVTMMFWYRQQPGQSLTLIATANQGSEATYESGFVIDKFPISRPNLTFSTLTVSNMSPEDSSIYLCSSRDSDRGETQYFGPGTRLLVL.